This TCR beta chain was sequenced in a study of cytomegalovirus exposure and HLA in healthy donors. Of note for this clone: The antigen is not known.

Overall study findings and caveats: The authors excluded some V segments, including TRBV6-2 and TRBV6-3, as indistinguishable. A list of 164 TCR beta chains associated with cytomegalovirus was given. Analyzed later, association rates of TCRs varied across HLA loci, with DRB1 most and HLA-C fewest.

Unmatched junction bases numbered 10, after V lost 4 bases and J lost 7 bases. This CDR3 is built from 15 residues. Germline V gene sequence: CDR1 SGHDT, CDR2 YYEEEE. The study ran its PCR with 60 Vbeta and 13 Jbeta primers. TCRdb's table, derived via immunoSEQ multiplex PCR, lists solely in-frame clones and lacks some. The table lists almost 200,000 clones, around 79% of them singletons, with around 0.4% in the top ten. The source of this sequence is a male donor in good health and CMV-seropositive. Sequencing input: PBMCs. The V gene is TRBV5-6, the J gene TRBJ1-5; 8 bases are shared with TRBD1. CDR3 region: CASSTTGVRLQPQHF. The DNA for the CDR3 is TGTGCCAGCAGCACGACAGGGGTACGGTTGCAGCCCCAGCATTTT.